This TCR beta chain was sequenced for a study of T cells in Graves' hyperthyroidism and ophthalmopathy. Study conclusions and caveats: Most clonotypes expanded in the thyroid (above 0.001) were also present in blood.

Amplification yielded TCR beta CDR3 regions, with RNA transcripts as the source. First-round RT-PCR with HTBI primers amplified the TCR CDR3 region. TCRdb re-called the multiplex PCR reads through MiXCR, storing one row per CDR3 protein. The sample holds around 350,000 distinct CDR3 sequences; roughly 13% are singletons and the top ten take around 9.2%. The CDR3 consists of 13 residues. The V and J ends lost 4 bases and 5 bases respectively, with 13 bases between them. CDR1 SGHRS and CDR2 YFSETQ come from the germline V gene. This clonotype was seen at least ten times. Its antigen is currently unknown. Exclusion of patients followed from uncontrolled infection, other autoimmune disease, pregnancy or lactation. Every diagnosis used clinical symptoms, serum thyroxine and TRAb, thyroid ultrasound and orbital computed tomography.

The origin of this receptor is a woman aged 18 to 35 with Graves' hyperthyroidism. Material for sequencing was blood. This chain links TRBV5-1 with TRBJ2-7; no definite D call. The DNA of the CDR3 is TGCGCCAGCAGCCCAAAGGGATCGGACGAGCAGTACTTC. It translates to CASSPKGSDEQYF.